This T cell receptor (beta chain) was sequenced during a study of long-term antiretroviral therapy in people with HIV. Notes on the study in general: Information pertaining to ART adherence, viral resistance or therapeutic modifications was not obtained. Whereas controls had wider CDR3 length ranges, HIV repertoires had narrower ones.

Per germline, CDR1 SGHTA and CDR2 FQGNSA. V lost 1 base, J lost 5 bases, and 4 bases stayed unmatched. The CDR3 loop spans 14 amino acids. As to this clone: Its antigen is currently unknown.

The immunoSEQ assay was v3.0, run at survey level. Sequencing aimed at roughly 35,000-50,000 T-cell genomes per sample. Libraries were prepared by immunoSEQ multiplex PCR; TCRdb keeps only in-frame clonotypes and omits some of them. The table has approximately 20,000 clones, roughly 88% seen once. This chain links TRBV7-2 with TRBJ1-1; 7 nucleotides agree with TRBD1. This TCR was recovered from a man aged 60 to 75 with HIV. The input for sequencing was unsorted PBMCs, taken 0.6 years after starting antiretroviral therapy. The CDR3 coding sequence is TGTGCCAGCAGCTTAGACAGGGGTAAGACTGAAGCTTTCTTT. Its translation: CASSLDRGKTEAFF.